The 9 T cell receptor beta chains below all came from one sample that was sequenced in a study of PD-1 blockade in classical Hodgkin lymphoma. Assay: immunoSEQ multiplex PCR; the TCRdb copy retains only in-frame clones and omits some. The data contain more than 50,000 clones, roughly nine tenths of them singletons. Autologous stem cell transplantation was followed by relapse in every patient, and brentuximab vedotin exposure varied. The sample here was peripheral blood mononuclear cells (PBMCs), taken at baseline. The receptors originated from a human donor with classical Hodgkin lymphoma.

The CDR3 nucleotides are TGTGCCAGCAAATGGACGGAGAACACTGAAGCTTTCTTT. This encodes CASKWTENTEAFF. The V and J genes are TRBV6-5 and TRBJ1-1; D unclear. Trimming removed 7 bases from V and 1 base from J, with 10 bases in between. The germline CDR1 and CDR2 sequences are MNHEY and SVGAGI. This CDR3 contains 13 residues.

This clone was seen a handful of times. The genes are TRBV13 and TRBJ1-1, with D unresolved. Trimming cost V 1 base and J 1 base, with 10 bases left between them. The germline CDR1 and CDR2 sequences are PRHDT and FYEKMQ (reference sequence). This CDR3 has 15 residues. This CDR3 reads CASSLVASQNTEAFF. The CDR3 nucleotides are TGTGCCAGCAGCTTAGTGGCCAGTCAGAACACTGAAGCTTTCTTT. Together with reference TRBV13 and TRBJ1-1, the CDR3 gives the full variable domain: AAGVIQSPRHLIKEKRETATLKCYPIPRHDTVYWYQQGPGQDPQFLISFYEKMQSDKGSIPDRFSAQQFSDYHSELNMSSLELGDSALYFCASSLVASQNTEAFFGQGTRLTVV.

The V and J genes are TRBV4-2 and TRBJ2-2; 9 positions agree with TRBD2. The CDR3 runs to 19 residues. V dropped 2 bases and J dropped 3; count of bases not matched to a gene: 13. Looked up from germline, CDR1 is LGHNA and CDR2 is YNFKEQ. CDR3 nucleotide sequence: TGTGCCAGCAGCCAATCGCCGCAGGGGCGGGGGGGATACACCGGGGAGCTGTTTTTT. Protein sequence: CASSQSPQGRGGYTGELFF.

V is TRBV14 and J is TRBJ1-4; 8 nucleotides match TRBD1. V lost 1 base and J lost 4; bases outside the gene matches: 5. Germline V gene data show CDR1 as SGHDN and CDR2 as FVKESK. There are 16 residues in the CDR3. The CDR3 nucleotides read TGTGCCAGCAGCCAAGTACTGGGACAGGATAATGAAAAACTGTTTTTT. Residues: CASSQVLGQDNEKLFF.

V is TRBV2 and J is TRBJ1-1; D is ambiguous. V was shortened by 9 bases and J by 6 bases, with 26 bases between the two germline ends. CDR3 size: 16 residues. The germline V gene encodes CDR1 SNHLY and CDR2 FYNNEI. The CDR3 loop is CARVITTQARIPEAFF. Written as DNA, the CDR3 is TGTGCCAGAGTGATAACCACCCAGGCTCGGATCCCTGAAGCTTTCTTT.

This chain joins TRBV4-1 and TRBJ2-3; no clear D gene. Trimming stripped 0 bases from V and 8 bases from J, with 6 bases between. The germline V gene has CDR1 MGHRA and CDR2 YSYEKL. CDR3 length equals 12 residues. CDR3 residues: CASSQESGTQYF. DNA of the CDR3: TGCGCCAGCAGCCAAGAGTCTGGTACGCAGTATTTT.

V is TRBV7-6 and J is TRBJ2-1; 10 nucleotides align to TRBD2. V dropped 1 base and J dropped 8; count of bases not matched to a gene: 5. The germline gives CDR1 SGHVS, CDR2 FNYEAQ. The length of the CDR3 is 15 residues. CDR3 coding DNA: TGTGCCAGCAGCTTAGAAGCGGGGGGGCATGATGAGCAGTTCTTC. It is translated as CASSLEAGGHDEQFF.

CDR3 protein: CASSQEAGYTEAFF. The CDR3 DNA reads as TGTGCCAGCAGCCAAGAGGCAGGCTACACTGAAGCTTTCTTT. The chain has TRBV14 and TRBJ1-1; D ambiguous. This CDR3 contains 14 residues. Germline-derived CDR1 and CDR2 are SGHDN and FVKESK. The ends were cut back, 0 bases at V and 3 bases at J, with 8 bases in the middle.

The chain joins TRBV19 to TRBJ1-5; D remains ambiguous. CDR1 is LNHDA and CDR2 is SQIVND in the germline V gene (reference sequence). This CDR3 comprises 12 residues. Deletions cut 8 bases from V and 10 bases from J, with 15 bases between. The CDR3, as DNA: TGTGCCAGTGGACCCAGTCTAAGACCCCAGCATTTT. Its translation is CASGPSLRPQHF.